This T cell receptor (beta chain) was recovered during a study of OX40 agonist ivuxolimab in advanced cancers. Study at large: In three patients, partial responses were observed, one with hepatocellular carcinoma and two with cutaneous melanoma.

The repertoire was sequenced with immunoSEQ multiplex PCR; TCRdb's copy has only in-frame clones and lacks some. Here the sample spans some 65,000 clones, about 85% being singletons. Points from the study as a whole: The investigators did not determine what antigen specificity the expanded peripheral T cells had.

Remarks on this clone: What it binds is not known.

The germline CDR1 and CDR2 sequences are MDHEN and SYDVKM. CDR3 length equals 13 residues. V dropped 3 bases and J dropped 0 bases, with 5 bases sitting between them. Sequenced here: CD4+ or CD8+ T cells sorted from blood, sampled in a trial of the OX40 agonist ivuxolimab. This chain joins TRBV28 and TRBJ1-1, with unresolved D. The TCR was taken from an adult with an advanced solid tumor such as melanoma, head and neck, liver or kidney cancer. CDR3 sequence reads: CASSFIMNTEAFF. The CDR3 bases are TGTGCCAGCAGTTTCATTATGAACACTGAAGCTTTCTTT.